The text below deals with one T cell receptor beta chain. The CDR3 covers 14 residues. CDR1 and CDR2 (germline): LGHNA, YNFKEQ. V lost 0 bases to trimming and J lost 8 bases, with 10 bases between them. The data derive from a study of follicular helper T cells after annual influenza vaccination. TCRdb's table, derived via immunoSEQ multiplex PCR, lists solely in-frame clones and lacks some. The sample carries roughly 27,000 clones, roughly 80% recorded once. Time point reported: 2014-2015 season, pre-vaccination. Donors with HIV/AIDS, active malignancy, immunomodulators or active illness were excluded.

The chain has TRBV4-2 and TRBJ1-4, with D tentatively TRBD1 (5 bases). The sequence derives from an adult who received the influenza vaccine. This sample comprised CXCR5+ CD38- circulating T follicular helper cells from blood, obtained on the day of influenza vaccination. The subset here: circulating Tfh, non-naive CD4+CXCR5+PD-1+ (ICOS+CD38+ or ICOS-CD38-). The DNA of the CDR3 is TGTGCCAGCAGCCAAGATAGCCAGGGCGAAAAACTGTTTTTT. This sequence encodes CASSQDSQGEKLFF.